The 19 T cell receptor beta chains below come from one sample, sequenced in a study of shared clonotypes between healthy human individuals. Libraries were prepared by immunoSEQ multiplex PCR; TCRdb keeps only in-frame clonotypes and omits some of them. The table shows 950,000 to 1,300,000 clones, with approximately 76% occurring only once. Sequenced sample: memory CD4+ T cells sorted from blood. Stated subset: CD45RA-negative fraction. The receptors come from a man younger than 35 in good health.

This clone was seen a handful of times. The V call is TRBV7-9, the J call TRBJ2-1; 9 nucleotides align to TRBD1. The trim removed 7 bases at V and 6 bases at J, leaving 10 bases unmatched. CDR3 length: 15 residues. Germline CDR1 SEHNR, CDR2 FQNEAQ (reference sequence). CDR3 protein: CASTPPDRGSNEQFF. The CDR3 DNA reads TGTGCCAGCACCCCTCCGGACAGGGGTTCCAATGAGCAGTTCTTC.

CDR3 sequence reads: CASSHTGGGQETQYF. Written as DNA, the CDR3 is TGCGCCAGCAGCCATACAGGGGGTGGCCAAGAGACCCAGTACTTC. The V call is TRBV5-1, the J call TRBJ2-5; 8 positions match TRBD1. V lost 4 bases and J lost 1; bases outside the gene matches: 6. Germline V gene sequence: CDR1 SGHRS, CDR2 YFSETQ. The CDR3 spans 15 residues.

In regard to this clone: Other nucleotide sequences from this sample produce the same CDR3. J is TRBJ1-5 and V is TRBV7-6; D gene unclear. Trimming took off 5 bases at V and 4 bases at J, with 9 bases between the two ends. Germline V gene lookup returns CDR1 SGHVS and CDR2 FNYEAQ. This CDR3 has 13 amino acids. The CDR3 DNA is TGTGCCAGCAGCCTCTCGGGGAATCAGCCCCAGCATTTT. Its translation: CASSLSGNQPQHF.

The chain recombines TRBV14 with TRBJ1-2; 8 positions match TRBD1. Trimming removed 0 bases from V and 7 bases from J; junction bases left unmatched: 4. The germline gives CDR1 SGHDN, CDR2 FVKESK. This CDR3 contains 14 residues. The DNA for the CDR3 is TGTGCCAGCAGCCAAGAGAGAGGACAGGGTGGCTACACCTTC. Translated: CASSQERGQGGYTF. The whole variable domain, filled in from reference TRBV14 and TRBJ1-2, reads EAGVTQFPSHSVIEKGQTVTLRCDPISGHDNLYWYRRVMGKEIKFLLHFVKESKQDESGMPNNRFLAERTGGTYSTLKVQPAELEDSGVYFCASSQERGQGGYTFGSGTRLTVV.

This chain connects TRBV7-9 to TRBJ2-7; a weak D match, TRBD2 (6 bases). Germline CDR1 is SEHNR and CDR2 is FQNEAQ (reference sequence). V was pared by 0 bases and J by 0 bases, with 12 bases between. The CDR3 contains 16 residues. This CDR3 reads CASSLAWAGRSYEQYF. The CDR3 DNA sequence: TGTGCCAGCAGCTTAGCGTGGGCGGGACGCTCCTACGAGCAGTACTTC.

This clone came up a few times. The J gene is TRBJ1-1, the V gene TRBV7-2; the D is unclear. CDR1 is SGHTA and CDR2 is FQGNSA in the germline V gene. The CDR3 is made up of 12 amino acids. The germline V and J ends were trimmed by 2 bases and 8 bases, with 9 bases remaining between them. CDR3 region: CASSLMEQEAFF. The DNA for the CDR3 is TGTGCCAGCAGCTTAATGGAACAGGAAGCTTTCTTT. Supplemented by reference TRBV7-2 and TRBJ1-1, the full variable domain reads GAGVSQSPSNKVTEKGKDVELRCDPISGHTALYWYRQSLGQGLEFLIYFQGNSAPDKSGLPSDRFSAERTGGSVSTLTIQRTQQEDSAVYLCASSLMEQEAFFGQGTRLTVV.

This chain uses TRBV5-1 with TRBJ1-2; D is possibly TRBD1 (6 bases). CDR1 is SGHRS, CDR2 YFSETQ, per germline. This CDR3 region has 15 residues. Trimming left V 4 bases short and J 8 bases short, with 21 bases between. The CDR3 sequence is CASSQKPDSSKGYTF. In DNA form, the CDR3 reads TGCGCCAGCAGCCAAAAACCGGACAGTTCAAAGGGCTACACCTTC.

This chain uses TRBV5-1 with TRBJ1-1; D might be TRBD1 (6 bases). The V and J ends lost 0 bases and 1 base respectively, with 16 bases between them. The CDR3 has 17 amino acids. Germline V gives CDR1 SGHRS, CDR2 YFSETQ. CDR3 sequence: CASSLGEGGVGNTEAFF. For the CDR3, the DNA is TGCGCCAGCAGCTTGGGCGAGGGGGGCGTTGGGAACACTGAAGCTTTCTTT.

This clone was seen once. The V gene is TRBV5-1, the J gene TRBJ1-2; D possibly corresponds to TRBD1 (6 bases). CDR3 length equals 13 residues. Trimming removed 5 bases from V and 7 bases from J, with 15 bases in between. Germline CDR1 reads SGHRS; CDR2 reads YFSETQ. The CDR3 loop is CASSPEGVSGYTF. DNA of the CDR3: TGCGCCAGCAGTCCGGAGGGGGTCTCTGGCTACACCTTC.

The V call is TRBV11-3, the J call TRBJ2-3, with 13 bases matching TRBD2. The CDR3 is made up of 16 amino acids. Germline loops: CDR1 SGHNT, CDR2 YENEEA. Trimming removed 5 bases from V and 7 bases from J; junction bases left unmatched: 9. As DNA, the CDR3 is TGTGCCAGCAGCCCGAGTACTAGCGGGGGGGCGAATACGCAGTATTTT. Amino acid sequence: CASSPSTSGGANTQYF.

The chain recombines TRBV5-1 with TRBJ1-2; D remains ambiguous. The CDR3 has 15 amino acids. The germline gives CDR1 SGHRS, CDR2 YFSETQ. V shed 0 bases and J shed 7 bases, with 16 bases lying between them. The CDR3 is CASSLEAGRGGGYTF. In DNA form, the CDR3 reads TGCGCCAGCAGCTTGGAAGCAGGCCGCGGCGGTGGCTACACCTTC.

The chain couples TRBV10-1 to TRBJ2-2; D is unclear. The CDR3 has 15 amino acids. In germline, CDR1 is WNHNN, CDR2 SYGVQD (reference sequence). V lost 0 bases and J lost 3, with 8 bases in between. The CDR3 spells CASSESPSDTGELFF. In nucleotides, the CDR3 is TGCGCCAGCAGTGAGTCCCCGTCGGACACCGGGGAGCTGTTTTTT.

V and J are TRBV19 and TRBJ1-4; 9 nucleotides align to TRBD1. J was trimmed by 6 bases and V by 6 bases; bases with no gene match: 8. This CDR3 region has 15 residues. The germline CDR1 and CDR2 sequences are LNHDA and SQIVND (reference sequence). CDR3 amino acids: CASRVGQGRHEKLFF. The CDR3 nucleotides are TGTGCCAGTAGAGTGGGACAGGGTCGGCATGAAAAACTGTTTTTT.

In nucleotides, the CDR3 is TGCAGCAGTTCAGGGAATGAGCAGTTCTTC. Translation: CSSSGNEQFF. The V and J genes are TRBV29-1 and TRBJ2-1; a possible D gene is TRBD1 (5 bases). CDR3 length: 10 amino acids. Germline V gives CDR1 SQVTM, CDR2 ANQGSEA. Trimming stripped 8 bases from V and 7 bases from J, with 9 bases between.

This rearrangement joins TRBV9 to TRBJ1-3, with no clear D. Germline V gene sequence: CDR1 SGDLS, CDR2 YYNGEE. The CDR3 is 12 residues long. V lost 3 bases and J 2 bases, leaving 3 bases between the germline ends. CDR3 amino acids: CASSGTGNTIYF. In nucleotides, the CDR3 is TGTGCCAGCAGCGGAACTGGAAACACCATATATTTT. The variable domain in full, with the rest retrieved from reference TRBV9 and TRBJ1-3, is DSGVTQTPKHLITATGQRVTLRCSPRSGDLSVYWYQQSLDQGLQFLIQYYNGEERAKGNILERFSAQQFPDLHSELNLSSLELGDSALYFCASSGTGNTIYFGEGSWLTVV.

In this sample, this clone turned up a few times. This sequence joins TRBV5-6 and TRBJ2-7, with TRBD1 as a possible D gene (6 bases). The CDR3 runs 14 residues. In germline, CDR1 is SGHDT, CDR2 YYEEEE. The V end was cut by 0 bases, the J end by 7 bases, with 14 bases between. The CDR3 reads CASSLVSGEKEQYF. The CDR3, as DNA: TGTGCCAGCAGCTTGGTGTCAGGGGAAAAGGAGCAGTACTTC.

As for this clone: Other DNA variants within this sample encode the same CDR3. The gene calls are TRBV5-1 and TRBJ1-1, with TRBD1 matching over 8 bases. The CDR3 contains 13 residues. In germline, CDR1 is SGHRS, CDR2 YFSETQ. V was clipped by 4 bases and J by 4 bases; unmatched bases: 3. CDR3 nucleotide sequence: TGCGCCAGCAGCGTAACAGGGGGCACTGAAGCTTTCTTT. Translated, it gives CASSVTGGTEAFF.

This sequence joins TRBV11-3 and TRBJ2-2; D unresolved. The CDR3 length is 12 residues. V gave up 1 base and J gave up 10 bases, with 7 bases separating them. CDR1 and CDR2 (germline): SGHNT, YENEEA. The CDR3 bases are TGTGCCAGCAGCTTAGGCCAGGCGGAGCTGTTTTTT. It specifies CASSLGQAELFF.

V gene TRBV5-6 combines with J gene TRBJ1-2; 9 bases fit TRBD1. Germline V gene sequence: CDR1 SGHDT, CDR2 YYEEEE. The CDR3 contains 14 residues. V trimming: 5 bases; J trimming: 4 bases; junction bases outside the gene matches: 6. The CDR3 bases are TGTGCCAGCAGATCTACGGGACAGGGCTATGGCTACACCTTC. This translates into CASRSTGQGYGYTF.